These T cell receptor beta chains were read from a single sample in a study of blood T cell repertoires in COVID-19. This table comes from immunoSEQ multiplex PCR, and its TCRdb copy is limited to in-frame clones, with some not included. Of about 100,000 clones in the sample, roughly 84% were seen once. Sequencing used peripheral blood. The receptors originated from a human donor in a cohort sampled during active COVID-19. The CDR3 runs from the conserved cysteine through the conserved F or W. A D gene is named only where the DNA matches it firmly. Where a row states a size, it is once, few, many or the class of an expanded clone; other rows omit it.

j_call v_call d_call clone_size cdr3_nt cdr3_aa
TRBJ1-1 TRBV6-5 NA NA TGTGCCAGCAGATACACAGGGATGTTCACTGAAGCTTTCTTT CASRYTGMFTEAFF
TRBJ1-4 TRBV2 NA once TGTGCCAGCAGGGAGACTAATGAAAAACTGTTTTTT CASRETNEKLFF
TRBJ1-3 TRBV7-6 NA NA TGTGCCAGCAGCTTAGCATTGCCTCGAGGGGGAAACACCATATATTTT CASSLALPRGGNTIYF
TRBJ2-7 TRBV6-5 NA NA TGTGCCAGCAGTTACACCAGGGCTCACGAGCAGTACTTC CASSYTRAHEQYF
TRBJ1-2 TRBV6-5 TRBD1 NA TGTGCCAGCAGTTCCGGACAGGGGGCGACGGGCTACACCTTC CASSSGQGATGYTF
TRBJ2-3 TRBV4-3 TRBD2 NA TGCGCCAGCAGCCAAGTAGTTAGCGGGGGGTTCCACCGCACAGATACGCAGTATTTT CASSQVVSGGFHRTDTQYF
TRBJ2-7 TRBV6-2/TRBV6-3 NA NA TGTGCCAGCAGTTACTCGGGGTTAGACAGCTACGAGCAGTACTTC CASSYSGLDSYEQYF
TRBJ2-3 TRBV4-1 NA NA TGCGCCAGCAGCCAAGTGAACATGGTGAGCACAGATACGCAGTATTTT CASSQVNMVSTDTQYF
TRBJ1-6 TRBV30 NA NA TGTGCCTGGAGGTCAGGGTCTAATTCACCCCTCCACTTT CAWRSGSNSPLHF
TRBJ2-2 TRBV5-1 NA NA TGCGCCAGCAGCTTGAGTCCGGTCGGGGAGCTGTTTTTT CASSLSPVGELFF
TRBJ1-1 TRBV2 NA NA TGTGCCAGCAGTCTTACCCTCCGGGATAAGAACACTGAAGCTTTCTTT CASSLTLRDKNTEAFF
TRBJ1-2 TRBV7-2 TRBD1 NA TGTGCCAGCAGCCGGGGACAGGTTGAAGGCTACACCTTC CASSRGQVEGYTF
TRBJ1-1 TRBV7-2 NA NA TGTGCCAGCAGCCTACCCAGGGGCCGCACTGAAGCTTTCTTT CASSLPRGRTEAFF
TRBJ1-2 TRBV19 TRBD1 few TGTGCCAGTAGTAATCCGGGACAGCGTGGCTACACCTTC CASSNPGQRGYTF
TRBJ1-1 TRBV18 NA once TGTGCCAGCTCAGCGAACCCTGAGGTGAACACTGAAGCTTTCTTT CASSANPEVNTEAFF
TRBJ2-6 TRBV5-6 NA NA TGTGCCAGCAGCAGGACAGTGCACTCTGGGGCCAACGTCCTGACTTTC CASSRTVHSGANVLTF
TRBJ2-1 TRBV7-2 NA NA TGTGCCAGCAGCCAAGACAGGTCCCGGGGCAATGAGCAGTTCTTC CASSQDRSRGNEQFF
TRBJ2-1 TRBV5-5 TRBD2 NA TGTGCCAGCAGCTTGCGAGCGGGGGGAGACAATGAGCAGTTCTTC CASSLRAGGDNEQFF
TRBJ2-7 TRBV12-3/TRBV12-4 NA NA TGTGCCAGCAGTTTAGGGACAGACTACGAGCAGTACTTC CASSLGTDYEQYF
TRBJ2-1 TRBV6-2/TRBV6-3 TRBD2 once TGTGCCAGCAGTTCTATACTAGCGGGCCACCGCCTCTACAATGAGCAGTTCTTC CASSSILAGHRLYNEQFF
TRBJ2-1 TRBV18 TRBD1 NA TGTGCCAGCTCACCACCAGGGACAGGGGCTGGCAATGAGCAGTTCTTC CASSPPGTGAGNEQFF
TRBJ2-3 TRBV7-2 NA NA TGTGCCAGCACTCAGGGAAGGGGGAGAGATACGCAGTATTTT CASTQGRGRDTQYF
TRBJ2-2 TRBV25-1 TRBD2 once TGTGCCAGCAGTGAGGGACTAGCAGCCACCGGGGAGCTGTTTTTT CASSEGLAATGELFF
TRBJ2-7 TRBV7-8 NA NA TGTGCCAGCAGCTTAGGGGAGTCCTACGAGCAGTACTTC CASSLGESYEQYF
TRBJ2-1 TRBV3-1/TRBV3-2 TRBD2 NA TGTGCCAGCAGCCAAGATGGGTCGGCAGCGGGAGGGTACTACAATGAGCAGTTCTTC CASSQDGSAAGGYYNEQFF
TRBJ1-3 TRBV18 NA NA TGTGCCAGCTCACCACGACAGCAACAAGGCAACTCTGGAAACACCATATATTTT CASSPRQQQGNSGNTIYF
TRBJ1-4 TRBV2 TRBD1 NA TGTGCCAGCAGACCGGGGACAGGGGTCGAAAAACTGTTTTTT CASRPGTGVEKLFF
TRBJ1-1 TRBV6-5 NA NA TGTGCCAGCAGTAGATCAACAGGTTACACTGAAGCCTTCTTT CASSRSTGYTEAFF
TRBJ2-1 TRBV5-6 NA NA TGTGCCAGCAGCTTGGCCGGTACCCTGAGGAATGAGCAGTTCTTC CASSLAGTLRNEQFF
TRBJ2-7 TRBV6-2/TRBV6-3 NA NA TGTGCCAGCAGTTACTCTCCGACAGGACCCGAAGACTACGAGCAGTACTTC CASSYSPTGPEDYEQYF
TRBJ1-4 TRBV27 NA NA TGTGCCAGCAGCCACGGGGGACTGAATGAAAAACTGTTTTTT CASSHGGLNEKLFF
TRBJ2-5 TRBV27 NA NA TGTGCCAGCAGTTTAGTCAGGGAAGAGACCCAGTACTTC CASSLVREETQYF
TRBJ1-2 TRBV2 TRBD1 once TGTGCCAGCAGTGTGACAGGGGGCCGCGATGGCTACACCTTC CASSVTGGRDGYTF
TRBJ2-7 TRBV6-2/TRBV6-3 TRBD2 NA TGTGCCAGCAGTTACTCAGTCACTAGCGGCTCCTACGAGCAGTACTTC CASSYSVTSGSYEQYF
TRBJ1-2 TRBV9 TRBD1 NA TGTGCCAGCAGCGTTGGACAGGGGGCGGGAGGCTACACCTTC CASSVGQGAGGYTF
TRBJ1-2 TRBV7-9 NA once TGTGCCAGCAGCTTATCCTTGGGGGGTGGCTACACCTTC CASSLSLGGGYTF
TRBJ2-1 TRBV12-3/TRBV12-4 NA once TGTGCCAGCAGTTTAGCGGAAGGAGGTGAGCAGTTCTTC CASSLAEGGEQFF